This record looks at one TCR beta chain sequence and its context. What it binds is unknown. Treatment given: approximately 10-day PBMC culture with coronavirus spike peptide pools or control peptides (ViraFEST assay). The data were obtained in a study of vaccination and CD4 T cells after COVID-19. Study-wide context: Stimulation used overlapping spike peptides from SARS-CoV-2, HCoV-NL63, HCoV-OC43 and HCoV-229E.

The CDR3 contains 14 residues. With 4 bases clipped from V and 3 bases from J, the junction kept 6 bases outside the gene matches. The V gene's germline CDR1 is WNHNN and CDR2 SYGVQD (reference sequence). The Oncomine TCR Beta short-read assay was applied to DNA of cultured CD4+ T cells. Using its own MiXCR run on the PCR reads, TCRdb lists one record per CDR3 protein. Here the sample spans about 14,000 distinct CDR3 sequences, about 59% being singletons. Input material: CD4+ T cells from blood, cultured in vitro. The TCR comes from a human donor who had recovered from COVID-19. The rearrangement links TRBV10-1 to TRBJ2-7; TRBD2 matches 7 bases. The CDR3 coding sequence is TGCGCCAGCAGTGTCGAGCGGGGCAACTACGAGCAGTACTTC. It encodes CASSVERGNYEQYF.